Sequencing of this T cell receptor (beta chain) was carried out in a study of cytotoxic CD8 clonotypes in ibrutinib-treated CLL. The wider study: Median treatment time before response sampling was 12 months, range 6 to 36. Study-level results: Sustained-remission and progressing patients were not sampled at matched times.

TCRdb's copy holds only in-frame clones and misses some; the assay was immunoSEQ multiplex PCR. The sample holds 90,000 to 100,000 clones, 70% to 85% seen once. Worth noting for this clone: The antigen is undetermined.

The origin of this receptor is a human donor with chronic lymphocytic leukemia. Source: PBMCs, taken after 12 months of ibrutinib treatment.

For the CDR3, the DNA is TGCGCCAGCAGCTTGGGGGGACTAGCGGGGAACAATGAGCAGTTCTTC. Its translation is CASSLGGLAGNNEQFF. The rearrangement uses TRBV5-1 and TRBJ2-1; 13 bases are shared with TRBD2. Unmatched junction bases numbered 2, after V lost 0 bases and J lost 5 bases. The CDR3 has 16 amino acids. Germline CDR1 SGHRS, CDR2 YFSETQ.